This T cell receptor beta chain was retrieved from a study of early T cells in non-severe SARS-CoV-2 infection. As for the study in general: The input, bulk RNA from unsorted whole blood, was sequenced, and chains were unpaired.

Unique molecular identifiers (one per individual cDNA molecule) were attached. TCRdb passed the 5' RACE reads through MiXCR, listing each CDR3 protein once. The sample carries about 28,000 distinct CDR3 sequences, around 5% recorded once. The V end lost 5 bases, the J end lost 10 bases, and 10 bases lay between the germline ends. The CDR3 has 11 amino acids. Germline lookup yields CDR1 SGHTA and CDR2 FQGNSA. This clonotype was obtained from an adult who was a healthcare worker with PCR-confirmed SARS-CoV-2 infection or an uninfected control (not recorded which). The chain uses TRBV7-2 and TRBJ2-3; D might be TRBD1 or TRBD2, each matching 6 bases. Sequences were obtained from whole blood. The CDR3 region is CASSEEGAQYF. The CDR3 DNA reads as TGTGCCAGCAGCGAGGAGGGGGCGCAGTATTTT.